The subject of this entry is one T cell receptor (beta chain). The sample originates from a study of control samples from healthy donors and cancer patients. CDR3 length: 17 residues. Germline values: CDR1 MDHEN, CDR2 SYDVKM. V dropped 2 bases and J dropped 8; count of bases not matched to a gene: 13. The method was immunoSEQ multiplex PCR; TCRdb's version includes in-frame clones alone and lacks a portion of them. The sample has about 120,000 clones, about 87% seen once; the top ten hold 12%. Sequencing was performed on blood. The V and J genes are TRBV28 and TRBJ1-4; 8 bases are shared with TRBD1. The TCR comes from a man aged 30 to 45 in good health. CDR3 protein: CASSLAGGGGSWEKLFF. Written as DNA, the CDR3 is TGTGCCAGCAGTTTAGCAGGGGGCGGTGGGTCTTGGGAAAAACTGTTTTTT.